Listed here are 28 T cell receptor beta chains from one sample, sequenced in a study of shared T cell receptors in the human thymus. Clones were sequenced by immunoSEQ multiplex PCR, and TCRdb holds only the in-frame ones, with some missing. The sample lists approximately 730,000 clones, approximately 83% occurring once. These data were also filed under a second study, of human thymus T cells.

Material for sequencing was thymocytes. The receptors shown here come from a girl in the first two years of life with a congenital heart defect.

The chain links TRBV19 to TRBJ1-4; 7 bases are a match to TRBD1. Trimming removed 5 bases from V and 7 bases from J; junction bases left unmatched: 10. The CDR3 runs 15 residues. The V gene's germline CDR1 is LNHDA and CDR2 SQIVND (reference sequence). CDR3 sequence: CASSPRTGGPEKLFF. CDR3 DNA sequence: TGTGCCAGTAGTCCCAGGACAGGCGGACCTGAAAAACTGTTTTTT.

This CDR3 reads CASSSTRDSLTNYGYTF. The DNA of the CDR3 is TGTGCCAGCAGCTCAACTCGGGACAGCCTAACTAACTATGGCTACACCTTC. The rearrangement uses TRBV11-2 and TRBJ1-2, with TRBD1 identical over 7 bases. The CDR3 sequence is 17 residues long. J gave up 0 bases and V 4 bases, and 11 bases lay outside the gene matches. The V gene's germline CDR1 is SGHAT and CDR2 FQNNGV.

The gene calls are TRBV28 and TRBJ1-5; D is perhaps TRBD1 (6 bases). From germline, CDR1 is MDHEN and CDR2 SYDVKM. Trimming cost V 6 bases and J 6 bases, with 6 bases left between them. The CDR3 covers 11 residues. The CDR3 is CASRQGQPQHF. Written as DNA, the CDR3 is TGTGCCAGCAGACAGGGTCAGCCCCAGCATTTT.

As regards this clone: Other DNA sequences in the sample encode the same CDR3. CDR3 sequence (DNA): TGCGCCAGCAGCTCCACCCCGACAGGGGGCTACTATGGCTACACCTTC. Its protein product is CASSSTPTGGYYGYTF. This chain connects TRBV5-1 to TRBJ1-2; TRBD1 matches 10 bases. Germline V CDR1 and CDR2: SGHRS, YFSETQ. After removal of 3 bases from V and 3 bases from J, the junction contained 8 bases not matched to a gene. The CDR3 is 16 residues long.

V and J are TRBV10-2 and TRBJ2-2, with 7 bases lining up with TRBD1. CDR3 length equals 14 residues. V lost 10 bases, J lost 2 bases, and 7 bases stayed unmatched. Looked up from germline, CDR1 is WSHSY and CDR2 is SAAADI. The CDR3 loop reads CAIQDRPNTGELFF. The CDR3 coding sequence is TGCGCCATACAGGACAGGCCTAACACCGGGGAGCTGTTTTTT.

This chain joins TRBV19 and TRBJ1-2; 7 bases fit TRBD1. Per the germline V gene, CDR1 is LNHDA and CDR2 is SQIVND (reference sequence). After removal of 9 bases from V and 5 bases from J, the junction contained 12 bases not matched to a gene. The CDR3 spans 14 residues. The CDR3 coding sequence is TGTGCCAGCGATATACCGGGACAGCTATATGGCTACACCTTC. This translates into CASDIPGQLYGYTF.

This chain connects TRBV5-6 to TRBJ2-5, with 9 nucleotides matching TRBD1. Per germline, CDR1 SGHDT and CDR2 YYEEEE. This CDR3 spans 18 amino acids. The V and J ends lost 0 bases and 3 bases, in that order; junction bases with no gene match: 12. CDR3 DNA: TGTGCCAGCAGCTTGGCCCACGGGACAGGGCGATTGAAAGAGACCCAGTACTTC. Translation gives CASSLAHGTGRLKETQYF.

The V call is TRBV7-2, the J call TRBJ1-1; D might be TRBD1 (5 bases). The CDR3 sequence is 12 residues long. V lost 5 bases and J lost 11, with 15 bases in between. Germline CDR1 reads SGHTA; CDR2 reads FQGNSA. The CDR3 bases are TGTGCCAGCAGCCACGGGACTCTTGATGCTTTCTTT. This translates into CASSHGTLDAFF.

This chain connects TRBV21-1 to TRBJ2-5; the tabulated D call, TRBD1, remains unverified against the DNA. TRBV21-1 is flagged as a pseudogene. CDR3 size: 15 residues. This CDR3 reads CASSKGGTTQETQYF. The CDR3 DNA reads TGTGCCAGCAGCAAAGGTGGGACAACGCAAGAGACCCAGTACTTC.

This chain joins TRBV5-1 and TRBJ1-4; D remains ambiguous. CDR1 and CDR2 (germline): SGHRS, YFSETQ. The CDR3 contains 17 residues. The V end was cut by 1 base, the J end by 6 bases, with 19 bases between. The chain's CDR3 is CASSLSVVPYAHEKLFF. CDR3 sequence (DNA): TGCGCCAGCAGCTTGTCGGTGGTACCTTACGCCCATGAAAAACTGTTTTTT.

The chain recombines TRBV7-9 with TRBJ2-7; D gene ambiguous. The CDR3 consists of 15 residues. The V gene lost 6 bases and the J gene lost 2 bases, with 17 bases spanning the gap. Germline CDR1 is SEHNR and CDR2 is FQNEAQ (reference sequence). The chain's CDR3 is CASSPGTPRTYEQYF. CDR3 coding DNA: TGTGCCAGCAGTCCCGGCACTCCGAGGACCTACGAGCAGTACTTC.

Remarks on this clone: One end of the junction does not line up with germline, which may come from a read error. V is TRBV5-6 and J is TRBJ2-2, with D perhaps assigned TRBD1 or TRBD2 (5 bases each). This CDR3 has 14 residues. CDR1 SGHDT and CDR2 YYEEEE come from the germline V gene. Here the CDR3 reads CASRLGTGTGELFF. The CDR3 coding sequence is TGTGCCAGCAGGTTGGGGACGGGGACCGGGGAGCTGTTTTTT.

The chain recombines TRBV7-2 with TRBJ1-2; 9 bases agree with TRBD1. The trim removed 5 bases at V and 4 bases at J, leaving 8 bases unmatched. There are 15 residues in the CDR3. The germline V gene encodes CDR1 SGHTA and CDR2 FQGNSA. The CDR3 reads CASSPGTGKVYGYTF. The CDR3, as DNA: TGTGCCAGCAGCCCTGGGACAGGGAAGGTCTATGGCTACACCTTC. The full variable domain, with the rest looked up from reference TRBV7-2 and TRBJ1-2, is GAGVSQSPSNKVTEKGKDVELRCDPISGHTALYWYRQSLGQGLEFLIYFQGNSAPDKSGLPSDRFSAERTGGSVSTLTIQRTQQEDSAVYLCASSPGTGKVYGYTFGSGTRLTVV.

The gene calls are TRBV5-1 and TRBJ2-3; 7 bases fit TRBD1. The CDR3 extends over 15 amino acids. Germline values: CDR1 SGHRS, CDR2 YFSETQ. The junction had 7 bases not matched to a gene; V was cut back by 4 bases and J by 2 bases. CDR3 region: CASSPTGTATDTQYF. As DNA, the CDR3 is TGCGCCAGCAGCCCTACCGGGACAGCCACAGATACGCAGTATTTT.

V and J are TRBV29-1 and TRBJ2-3, with TRBD2 matching 9 bases. Germline CDR1 and CDR2: SQVTM and ANQGSEA. V shed 5 bases, J shed 2 bases, and the junction held 11 bases outside the gene matches. The length of the CDR3 is 16 residues. The CDR3: CSVYGAERGDTDTQYF. The DNA for the CDR3 is TGCAGCGTTTACGGGGCCGAGCGGGGGGACACAGATACGCAGTATTTT.

CDR3: CASSILFPSYEQYF. The CDR3 coding sequence is TGTGCCAGTAGTATTCTTTTCCCGAGTTACGAGCAGTACTTC. The V call is TRBV19, the J call TRBJ2-7; the D is unclear. This CDR3 region has 14 residues. Trimming cost V 3 bases and J 4 bases, with 13 bases left between them. CDR1 and CDR2 from the germline V gene are LNHDA and SQIVND (reference sequence).

The V gene is TRBV25-1, the J gene TRBJ2-1, with D perhaps matching TRBD2 (5 bases). The CDR3 loop spans 13 amino acids. CDR1 and CDR2 from the germline V gene are MGHDK and SYGVNS. V shed 5 bases and J shed 12 bases, with 17 bases lying between them. The CDR3 reads CASSPMGPRGQFF. The CDR3 DNA is TGTGCCAGCAGTCCAATGGGTCCTCGGGGGCAGTTCTTC.

The chain combines TRBV15 with TRBJ2-3; TRBD1 matches at 8 bases. With 2 bases clipped from V and 2 bases from J, the junction kept 6 bases outside the gene matches. Germline V gives CDR1 LNHNV, CDR2 YYDKDF (reference sequence). There are 16 residues in the CDR3. For the CDR3, the DNA is TGTGCCACCAGCAGAAGTGGGGACAGGCCCACAGATACGCAGTATTTT. Its protein is CATSRSGDRPTDTQYF.

V is TRBV5-1 and J is TRBJ1-6; D not certain. CDR1 and CDR2 (germline): SGHRS, YFSETQ. There are 16 residues in the CDR3. Trimming shortened V by 1 base and J by 5 bases, and 13 bases separated the two germline ends. This CDR3 reads CASSLLEGFNNSPLHF. DNA of the CDR3: TGCGCCAGCAGCTTGTTGGAGGGTTTCAATAATTCACCCCTCCACTTT.

This chain joins TRBV13 and TRBJ2-3; the D is unclear. Germline lookup yields CDR1 PRHDT and CDR2 FYEKMQ (reference sequence). Deletions cut 6 bases from V and 0 bases from J, with 10 bases between. This CDR3 has 14 amino acids. The CDR3 region has the DNA TGTGCCAGCAGTGTTTCACAGAGCACAGATACGCAGTATTTT. Translating gives CASSVSQSTDTQYF.

The gene calls are TRBV5-6 and TRBJ1-2; 9 bases match TRBD1. This CDR3 is 15 amino acids long. V gave up 4 bases and J gave up 6 bases; unmatched junction bases: 10. Germline loops: CDR1 SGHDT, CDR2 YYEEEE. The CDR3 region is CASSVPPRTGDGYTF. For the CDR3, the DNA is TGTGCCAGCAGCGTCCCCCCTCGGACAGGGGATGGCTACACCTTC.

The chain carries TRBV2 and TRBJ2-3, with TRBD1 identical over 10 bases. The CDR3 length is 15 residues. Germline lookup yields CDR1 SNHLY and CDR2 FYNNEI. With V trimmed by 4 bases and J by 3 bases, 4 bases remained unmatched. The CDR3: CASSGDRGMTDTQYF. The CDR3 DNA reads as TGTGCCAGCAGTGGGGACAGGGGTATGACAGATACGCAGTATTTT.

The J gene is TRBJ1-1, the V gene TRBV2; 7 bases fit TRBD1. The CDR3 length is 17 residues. Trimming cost V 8 bases and J 1 base; bases outside gene matches: 16. In germline, CDR1 is SNHLY, CDR2 FYNNEI. This CDR3 is CASRPGTVGSGNTEAFF. The CDR3 DNA reads TGTGCCAGCCGGCCCGGGACAGTGGGATCGGGGAACACTGAAGCTTTCTTT.

Remarks on this clone: The junction departs from the called germline gene at one end, perhaps through a read error. V and J are TRBV5-6 and TRBJ1-2, with 8 bases aligning to TRBD1. Germline CDR1 reads SGHDT; CDR2 reads YYEEEE. This CDR3 has 13 amino acids. CDR3 region: CASTLTGDHGYTF. The CDR3 bases are TGTGCCAGCACCTTGACAGGGGATCATGGCTACACCTTC.

The chain recombines TRBV6-6 with TRBJ1-2; 7 nucleotides line up with TRBD1. The junction had 8 bases not matched to a gene; V was cut back by 2 bases and J by 2 bases. This CDR3 contains 16 residues. From germline, CDR1 is MNHNY and CDR2 SVGAGI (reference sequence). The CDR3 here is CASSYHNRGGNYGYTF. CDR3 nucleotides: TGTGCCAGCAGTTACCACAACAGGGGTGGGAACTATGGCTACACCTTC.

The chain links TRBV9 to TRBJ1-1; tentative D call: TRBD1 (6 bases). The CDR3 covers 14 residues. Germline V gene sequence: CDR1 SGDLS, CDR2 YYNGEE. V lost 3 bases and J lost 4, with 13 bases in between. The CDR3 is CASSAQGRGTEAFF. The CDR3 DNA follows: TGTGCCAGCAGCGCGCAGGGGAGGGGCACTGAAGCTTTCTTT.

Comment on this clone: The same CDR3 arises from other DNA sequences in this sample as well. The chain combines TRBV4-3 with TRBJ2-7; perhaps TRBD1 as D (6 bases). Trimming shortened V by 4 bases and J by 4 bases, and 29 bases separated the two germline ends. CDR3 size: 19 residues. Germline CDR1 LGHNA, CDR2 YSLEER. CDR3 sequence: CASSPKAAQGYRYRYEQYF. CDR3 coding DNA: TGCGCCAGCAGCCCCAAAGCGGCCCAGGGGTACAGGTATAGGTACGAGCAGTACTTC.

The gene calls are TRBV19 and TRBJ2-7; 11 nucleotides agree with TRBD1. Germline assignment: CDR1 LNHDA and CDR2 SQIVND (reference sequence). The CDR3 totals 13 residues. V was pared by 6 bases and J by 4 bases, with 2 bases of the junction left unmatched. CDR3 residues: CASRDRGPYEQYF. CDR3 DNA: TGTGCCAGTAGGGACAGGGGGCCTTACGAGCAGTACTTC.